A single sample gave rise to the 2 T cell receptor beta chains below, sequenced in a study of CDR3 diversity in severe acne. TCRdb reprocessed the PCR reads via MiXCR and lists one record per CDR3 protein. Here the sample spans over 85,000 distinct CDR3 sequences, roughly half being singletons. Material for sequencing was blood. Every receptor here comes from a male donor with acne.

The table lists this clonotype with a few counts. The chain employs TRBV29-1 and TRBJ1-2; possible D gene TRBD1, 6 bases. V was shortened by 0 bases and J by 2 bases, with 7 bases between the two germline ends. The CDR3 length is 13 residues. The germline gives CDR1 SQVTM, CDR2 ANQGSEA. CDR3 coding DNA: TGCAGCGTTGAAGAGGGACACAACTATGGCTACACCTTC. This gives the protein CSVEEGHNYGYTF. The whole variable domain, filled in from reference TRBV29-1 and TRBJ1-2, reads SAVISQKPSRDICQRGTSLTIQCQVDSQVTMMFWYRQQPGQSLTLIATANQGSEATYESGFVIDKFPISRPNLTFSTLTVSNMSPEDSSIYLCSVEEGHNYGYTFGSGTRLTVV.

This clonotype was seen a few times. The chain is built from TRBV19 and TRBJ1-5; D unresolved. Germline V gives CDR1 LNHDA, CDR2 SQIVND (reference sequence). This CDR3 has 13 amino acids. Trimming removed 5 bases from V and 3 bases from J, with 8 bases in between. The CDR3 here is CASSLRVNQPQHF. CDR3 DNA sequence: TGTGCCAGTAGTCTCAGAGTCAATCAGCCCCAGCATTTT.